These 15 T cell receptor beta chains originate from one sample sequenced in a study of shared clonotypes between healthy human individuals. CD45RO-negative, CCR7-selected cells formed the naive CD8 fraction, which excluded terminally differentiated effector memory CD45RA+ cells. Assay: immunoSEQ multiplex PCR; the TCRdb copy retains only in-frame clones and omits some. This table has millions of clones, about 95% appearing once. The sequenced sample was naive CD8+ T cells sorted from blood. The receptors here all came from a man younger than 35 in good health.

V gene TRBV5-1 combines with J gene TRBJ1-2, with TRBD1 matching over 8 bases. The CDR3 totals 14 residues. CDR1 SGHRS and CDR2 YFSETQ come from the germline V gene. J gave up 4 bases and V 3 bases, and 5 bases lay outside the gene matches. This chain's CDR3 is CASSYTGTGYGYTF. The CDR3 DNA sequence: TGCGCCAGCAGCTATACCGGGACAGGCTATGGCTACACCTTC.

The chain carries TRBV25-1 and TRBJ1-6; D remains unclear. V gave up 4 bases and J gave up 7 bases, with 8 bases separating them. The V gene's germline CDR1 is MGHDK and CDR2 SYGVNS. This CDR3 is 13 amino acids long. CDR3 nucleotide sequence: TGTGCCAGCAGTGTTCACTTAAATTCACCCCTCCACTTT. Translated: CASSVHLNSPLHF.

The chain combines TRBV27 with TRBJ2-6; D remains unclear. V was cut by 7 bases and J by 0 bases, with 10 bases left in between. Germline loops: CDR1 MNHEY, CDR2 SMNVEV (reference sequence). CDR3 size: 15 residues. CDR3 in DNA: TGTGCCAGCACGGACGGCAGCTCTGGGGCCAACGTCCTGACTTTC. This gives the protein CASTDGSSGANVLTF.

The V call is TRBV4-1, the J call TRBJ2-1, with 14 bases matching TRBD2. The CDR3 is made up of 15 amino acids. Germline assignment: CDR1 MGHRA and CDR2 YSYEKL. J gave up 6 bases and V 3 bases, and 1 base lay outside the gene matches. This CDR3 is CASSHGTSGSNEQFF. The CDR3 DNA is TGCGCCAGCAGCCACGGGACTAGCGGGAGCAATGAGCAGTTCTTC.

The CDR3 DNA reads as TGCGCCAGCAGCCAAGATGATCCCTATGGAAACACCATATATTTT. Protein sequence: CASSQDDPYGNTIYF. The rearrangement links TRBV4-3 to TRBJ1-3; D is undetermined. The V and J ends lost 0 bases and 3 bases respectively, with 9 bases between them. Looked up from germline, CDR1 is LGHNA and CDR2 is YSLEER. The length of the CDR3 is 15 residues.

This rearrangement joins TRBV2 to TRBJ2-1; 7 nucleotides match TRBD1. This CDR3 contains 15 residues. After removal of 8 bases from V and 2 bases from J, the junction contained 9 bases not matched to a gene. Germline assignment: CDR1 SNHLY and CDR2 FYNNEI. The CDR3 loop reads CASLGTVKTYNEQFF. As DNA, the CDR3 is TGTGCCAGCTTGGGGACAGTAAAAACCTACAATGAGCAGTTCTTC.

V is TRBV9 and J is TRBJ2-3; no clear D gene. Trimming stripped 4 bases from V and 0 bases from J, with 12 bases between. Germline V gene sequence: CDR1 SGDLS, CDR2 YYNGEE. The CDR3 is made up of 15 amino acids. The CDR3 sequence: CASSTLADSTDTQYF. The CDR3 region has the DNA TGTGCCAGCAGCACTCTCGCGGATAGCACAGATACGCAGTATTTT.

The chain is built from TRBV4-1 and TRBJ2-5, with 7 positions matching TRBD1. In germline, CDR1 is MGHRA, CDR2 YSYEKL. The CDR3 is 15 amino acids. J lost 2 bases, V lost 1 base, and 4 bases had no gene match. The chain's CDR3 is CASSQGLGQQETQYF. The CDR3 region has the DNA TGCGCCAGCAGCCAAGGACTGGGACAGCAAGAGACCCAGTACTTC.

This chain links TRBV5-6 with TRBJ2-7, with D possibly matching TRBD1 (6 bases). CDR1 and CDR2 (germline): SGHDT, YYEEEE. This CDR3 contains 16 residues. V was clipped by 3 bases and J by 3 bases, with 19 bases between them. The CDR3 loop reads CASSSPEEDSYYEQYF. CDR3 sequence (DNA): TGTGCCAGCAGCTCCCCTGAGGAGGACAGTTACTACGAGCAGTACTTC.

This chain links TRBV7-6 with TRBJ2-7; 10 nucleotides agree with TRBD1. CDR3 length: 14 residues. The J segment lost 4 bases and the V segment lost 5 bases, leaving 5 bases of the junction unmatched. Looked up from germline, CDR1 is SGHVS and CDR2 is FNYEAQ. The CDR3 reads CASSPGQGGYEQYF. The CDR3, as DNA: TGTGCCAGCAGCCCAGGACAGGGGGGGTACGAGCAGTACTTC.

The genes are TRBV9 and TRBJ2-2, with D possibly being TRBD1 (5 bases). Trimming left V 0 bases short and J 10 bases short, with 16 bases between. This CDR3 has 15 residues. Germline V gene lookup returns CDR1 SGDLS and CDR2 YYNGEE. For the CDR3, the DNA is TGTGCCAGCAGCGTAGCTGGGGCGTCCGGCCAGGAGCTGTTTTTT. The encoded protein is CASSVAGASGQELFF.

The V and J genes are TRBV13 and TRBJ2-7; a possible D gene is TRBD1 (7 bases). V gave up 1 base and J gave up 9 bases, with 16 bases separating them. The V gene's germline CDR1 is PRHDT and CDR2 FYEKMQ (reference sequence). The CDR3 has 14 amino acids. The DNA of the CDR3 is TGTGCCAGCAGCTTAGCGGGAGTCCAGGGGGGGCAGTACTTC. It is translated as CASSLAGVQGGQYF.

A word on this clone: This sample also contains other DNA sequences that code for the same CDR3. The chain couples TRBV7-8 to TRBJ2-7; a possible D gene is TRBD2 (5 bases). CDR1 SGHVS and CDR2 FQNEAQ come from the germline V gene. The CDR3 runs 15 residues. Between the trimmed V and J ends, which lost 2 bases and 1 base, there was a span of 12 bases. The CDR3 nucleotides read TGTGCCAGCAGCTTAAGTTCGGGGTCTTCCTACGAGCAGTACTTC. It encodes CASSLSSGSSYEQYF.

This clone came up a few times. V is TRBV28 and J is TRBJ2-2; 7 positions agree with TRBD1. Looked up from germline, CDR1 is MDHEN and CDR2 is SYDVKM. This CDR3 region has 18 residues. J gave up 7 bases and V 1 base, and 15 bases lay outside the gene matches. CDR3 sequence: CASSLSLDTGVAIGELFF. CDR3 sequence (DNA): TGTGCCAGCAGTTTATCCCTCGACACAGGGGTGGCAATCGGGGAGCTGTTTTTT.

The chain uses TRBV9 and TRBJ2-3; TRBD2 agrees at 8 bases. Per the germline V gene, CDR1 is SGDLS and CDR2 is YYNGEE. This CDR3 contains 16 residues. After removal of 3 bases from V and 0 bases from J, the junction contained 6 bases not matched to a gene. CDR3: CASSAASGPSTDTQYF. The CDR3 DNA is TGTGCCAGCAGCGCCGCTAGCGGGCCCAGCACAGATACGCAGTATTTT.